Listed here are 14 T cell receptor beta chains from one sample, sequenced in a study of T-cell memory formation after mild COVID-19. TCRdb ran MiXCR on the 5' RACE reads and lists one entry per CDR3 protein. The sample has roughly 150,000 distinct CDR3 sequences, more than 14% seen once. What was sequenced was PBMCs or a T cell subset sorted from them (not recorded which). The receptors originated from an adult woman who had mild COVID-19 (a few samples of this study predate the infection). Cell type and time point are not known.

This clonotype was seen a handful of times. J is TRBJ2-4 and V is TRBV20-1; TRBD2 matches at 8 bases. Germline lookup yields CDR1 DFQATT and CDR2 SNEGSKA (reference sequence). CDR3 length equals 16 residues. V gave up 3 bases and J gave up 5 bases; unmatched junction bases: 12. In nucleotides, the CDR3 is TGCAGTGCTAGGGTCCGGCGGGGGGCCGGAGAAAACATTCAGTACTTC. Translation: CSARVRRGAGENIQYF.

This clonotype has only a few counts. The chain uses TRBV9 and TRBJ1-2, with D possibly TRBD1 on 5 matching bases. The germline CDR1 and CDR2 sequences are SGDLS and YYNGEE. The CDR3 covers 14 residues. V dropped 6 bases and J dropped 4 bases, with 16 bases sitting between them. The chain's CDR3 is CASTTEFGGYGYTF. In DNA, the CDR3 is TGTGCCAGCACCACAGAGTTCGGGGGCTATGGCTACACCTTC.

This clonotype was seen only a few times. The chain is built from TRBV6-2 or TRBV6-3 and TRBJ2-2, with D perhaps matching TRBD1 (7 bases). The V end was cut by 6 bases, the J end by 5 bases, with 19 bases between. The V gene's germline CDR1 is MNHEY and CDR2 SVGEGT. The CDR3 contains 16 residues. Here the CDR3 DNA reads TGTGCCAGCAGCTACAGGGGACTGCTAGGGACCGGGGAGCTGTTTTTT. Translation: CASSYRGLLGTGELFF.

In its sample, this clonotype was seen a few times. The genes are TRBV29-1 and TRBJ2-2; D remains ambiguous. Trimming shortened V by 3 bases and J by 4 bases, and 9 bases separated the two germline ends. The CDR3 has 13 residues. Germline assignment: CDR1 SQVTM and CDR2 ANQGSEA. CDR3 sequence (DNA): TGCAGCGTTGATCGGAGTGGCACCGGGGAGCTGTTTTTT. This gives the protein CSVDRSGTGELFF.

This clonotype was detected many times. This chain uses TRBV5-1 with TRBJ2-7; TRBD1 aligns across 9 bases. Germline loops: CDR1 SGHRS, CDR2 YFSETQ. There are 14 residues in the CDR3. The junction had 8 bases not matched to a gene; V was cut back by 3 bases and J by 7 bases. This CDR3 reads CASSSTGTGWEQYF. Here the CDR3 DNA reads TGCGCCAGCAGCTCAACCGGGACAGGGTGGGAGCAGTACTTC.

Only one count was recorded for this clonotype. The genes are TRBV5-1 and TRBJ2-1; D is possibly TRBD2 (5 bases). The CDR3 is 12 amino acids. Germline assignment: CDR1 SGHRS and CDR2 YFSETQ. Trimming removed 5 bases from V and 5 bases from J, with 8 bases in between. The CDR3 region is CASRAEDNEQFF. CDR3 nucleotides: TGCGCCAGCAGGGCGGAGGACAATGAGCAGTTCTTC.

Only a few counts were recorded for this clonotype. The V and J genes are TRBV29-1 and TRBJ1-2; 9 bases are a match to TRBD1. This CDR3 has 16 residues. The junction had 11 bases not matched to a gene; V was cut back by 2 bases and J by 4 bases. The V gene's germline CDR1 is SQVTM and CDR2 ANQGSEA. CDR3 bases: TGCAGCGTTGAAAGTGTGGGGACAGGGTCCCTCTATGGCTACACCTTC. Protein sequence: CSVESVGTGSLYGYTF.

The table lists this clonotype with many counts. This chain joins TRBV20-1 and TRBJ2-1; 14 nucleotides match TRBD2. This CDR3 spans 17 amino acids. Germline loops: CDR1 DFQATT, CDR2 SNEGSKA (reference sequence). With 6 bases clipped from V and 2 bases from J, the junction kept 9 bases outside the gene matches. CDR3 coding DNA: TGCAGTGCCCCGGGACTAGCGGGGGAGATCCCCTACAATGAGCAGTTCTTC. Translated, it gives CSAPGLAGEIPYNEQFF.

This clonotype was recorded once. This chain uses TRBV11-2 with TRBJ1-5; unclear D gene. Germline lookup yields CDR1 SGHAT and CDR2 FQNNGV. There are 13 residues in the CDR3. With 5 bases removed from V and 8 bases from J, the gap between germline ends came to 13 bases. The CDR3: CASSPWDGKPQHF. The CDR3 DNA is TGTGCCAGCAGCCCCTGGGATGGAAAGCCCCAGCATTTT.

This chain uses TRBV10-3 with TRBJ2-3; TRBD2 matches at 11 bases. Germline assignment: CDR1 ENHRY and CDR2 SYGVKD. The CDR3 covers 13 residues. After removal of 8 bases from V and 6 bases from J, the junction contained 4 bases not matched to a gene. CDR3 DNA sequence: TGTGCCATCGGGGGGACTAGCGGCGATACGCAGTATTTT. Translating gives CAIGGTSGDTQYF.

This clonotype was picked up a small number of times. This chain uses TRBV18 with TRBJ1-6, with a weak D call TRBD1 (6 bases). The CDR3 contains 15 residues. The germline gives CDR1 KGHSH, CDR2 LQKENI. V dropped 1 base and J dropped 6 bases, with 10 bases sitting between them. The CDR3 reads CASSPQGDGNSPLHF. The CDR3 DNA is TGTGCCAGCTCACCACAGGGGGACGGTAATTCACCCCTCCACTTT.

The CDR3 protein is CASSYSAPRRQGRHEQFF. The CDR3 bases are TGTGCCAGCAGTTACTCTGCCCCCCGAAGACAGGGGCGGCATGAGCAGTTCTTC. The chain is built from TRBV6-2 or TRBV6-3 and TRBJ2-1; 8 bases match TRBD1. Germline loops: CDR1 MNHEY, CDR2 SVGEGT. The ends lost 0 bases at V and 8 bases at J; junction bases unmatched: 15. The CDR3 covers 18 residues.

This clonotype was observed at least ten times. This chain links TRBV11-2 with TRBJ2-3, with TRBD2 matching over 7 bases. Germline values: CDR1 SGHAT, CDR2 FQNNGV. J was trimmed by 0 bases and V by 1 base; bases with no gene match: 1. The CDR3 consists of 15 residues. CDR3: CASSLVGGSTDTQYF. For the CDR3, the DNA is TGTGCCAGCAGCTTAGTCGGGGGGAGCACAGATACGCAGTATTTT. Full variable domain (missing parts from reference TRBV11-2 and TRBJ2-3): EAGVAQSPRYKIIEKRQSVAFWCNPISGHATLYWYQQILGQGPKLLIQFQNNGVVDDSQLPKDRFSAERLKGVDSTLKIQPAKLEDSAVYLCASSLVGGSTDTQYFGPGTRLTVL.

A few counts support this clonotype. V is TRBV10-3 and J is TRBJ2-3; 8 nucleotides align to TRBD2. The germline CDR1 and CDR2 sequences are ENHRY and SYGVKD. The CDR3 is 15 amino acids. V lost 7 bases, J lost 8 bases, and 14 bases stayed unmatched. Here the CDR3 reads CAITPSTSEAGTQYF. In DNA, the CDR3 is TGTGCCATCACTCCGTCGACTAGCGAGGCAGGTACGCAGTATTTT.